The clone carrying this T cell receptor (beta chain) was observed a handful of times. These data are taken from a study of blood T cell repertoires in COVID-19. The CDR3 consists of 12 residues. Germline CDR1 reads SQVTM; CDR2 reads ANQGSEA. V lost 4 bases and J lost 2; bases outside the gene matches: 0. Using immunoSEQ multiplex PCR, the repertoire was profiled, and TCRdb retains in-frame clones only, with some absent. The table lists some 71,000 clones, around 90% of them singletons. V and J are TRBV29-1 and TRBJ1-2; 8 nucleotides align to TRBD1. This TCR was sampled from a man over 45 with acute or convalescent COVID-19. Sequenced sample: peripheral blood. CDR3 sequence: CSVGDRNYGYTF. The DNA of the CDR3 is TGCAGCGTTGGGGACAGGAACTATGGCTACACCTTC. The complete variable domain, with remaining parts taken from reference TRBV29-1 and TRBJ1-2, reads SAVISQKPSRDICQRGTSLTIQCQVDSQVTMMFWYRQQPGQSLTLIATANQGSEATYESGFVIDKFPISRPNLTFSTLTVSNMSPEDSSIYLCSVGDRNYGYTFGSGTRLTVV.